Below, one TCR beta chain is given with its context. The same CDR3 arises from other DNA sequences in this sample as well. Germline assignment: CDR1 MNHEY and CDR2 SMNVEV (reference sequence). After removal of 2 bases from V and 5 bases from J, the junction contained 1 base not matched to a gene. The CDR3 is 13 residues long. This specimen belongs to a study of blood T cell repertoires in COVID-19. Repertoires were generated with immunoSEQ multiplex PCR, while TCRdb's copy carries only in-frame clones and drops some. The sample shows about 270,000 clones, 86% of them seen only once. This TCR derives from a woman in her 70s with COVID-19, enrolled during active disease. Sequenced sample: peripheral blood. The V and J genes are TRBV27 and TRBJ1-1, with TRBD1 identical over 8 bases. The CDR3 loop reads CASSLGDRTEAFF. The CDR3 coding sequence is TGTGCCAGCAGTTTAGGGGACAGGACTGAAGCTTTCTTT.